This T cell receptor (beta chain) was recovered during a study of spatial heterogeneity in lung cancer (dated by TCRdb to between 2018 and 2021). General notes on the study: Beta-chain transcripts were consistently detected in greater numbers than alpha-chain transcripts, which likely reflected higher beta-chain transcript abundance. In the raw uncorrected reads, each unique combination of TCR and UMI appeared more than ten times on average. In non-small cell lung cancer, the study made a quantitative comparison of TCR alpha and beta repertoires among multiple tumor regions, matched nontumor lung and blood. The study linked features of the TCR repertoire to counts of nonsynonymous mutations, which were determined by whole-exome sequencing of tumor tissue. Both alpha and beta chains were TCR-sequenced in around 220 tumor regions, approximately 68 matched nontumor lung samples and over 55 PBMC samples obtained at surgery.

Only a few counts were recorded for this clonotype. Its cognate antigen has yet to be identified. No base quality values were provided; no much bigger clone lies one nucleotide off. The study at large found these results: Ubiquitous expanded tumor TCRs showed up in blood more often at tumor resection than at routine follow-up. Confirming at a functional level the hypothesis that regional TCRs recognize regional mutations was considered to require additional single-cell paired TCR alpha and beta sequencing.

According to the germline V gene (reference sequence), CDR1 reads LGHDT and CDR2 reads YNNKEL. The CDR3 runs 12 amino acids, cysteine and phenylalanine included. CDR3 DNA only is kept here, 36 bases in frame from base 1. A distance of 9 bases separates the germline ends of V and J, which lose 5 bases and 5 bases respectively. What the time point label conveys for this sample: sample taken at primary tumor resection. Whole RNA extracted from tumor and nontumor lung tissue, or from cryopreserved PBMC samples, was used for TCR sequencing without cell sorting. Donors were 72 patients with early-stage, untreated non-small cell lung cancer from the lung TRACERx cohort. Only patients for whom sufficient RNA was available from at least two tumor regions were selected for TCR sequencing. The library relied on 5' RACE. Sequenced on a NextSeq 500. In the TCR library protocol, a unique molecular identifier was attached to each TCR cDNA molecule so that PCR and sequencing errors could be corrected. In the source study's methods: TCR identification, UMI-based error correction and CDR3 extraction were performed with Decombinator tools. TCRs above a frequency of 2 per 1,000, corresponding to the top 1% of the tumor frequency distribution, were defined as expanded. Rényi diversity was computed with the R vegan package after subsampling each repertoire 100 times to 5,000 TCRs. CDR3 similarity networks were constructed using string-kernel similarity of amino acid triplets, with links drawn between CDR3s whose pairwise similarity was above 0.82. TCRdb itself trimmed the public reads at Q25 with fastp, ran MiXCR and retained productive beta chains. When rows share a CDR3 protein, they turn into one entry using the most common DNA and genes. TCRdb assigned the V and J calls; the authors' analysis was not used. This sample holds about 20,000 distinct CDR3 sequences; under 20% were observed only once. Of the sample, more than 13% falls within the top ten clones.

This receptor was obtained from a male donor with early-stage non-small cell lung cancer. This chain joins TRBV3-1 to TRBJ1-1, with no confidently assigned D gene. Sequences were derived from PBMCs, sampled at surgery. The CDR3 corresponds to CASSLVRTEAFF. The DNA sequence reads TGTGCCAGCAGCTTGGTGAGAACTGAAGCTTTCTTT.